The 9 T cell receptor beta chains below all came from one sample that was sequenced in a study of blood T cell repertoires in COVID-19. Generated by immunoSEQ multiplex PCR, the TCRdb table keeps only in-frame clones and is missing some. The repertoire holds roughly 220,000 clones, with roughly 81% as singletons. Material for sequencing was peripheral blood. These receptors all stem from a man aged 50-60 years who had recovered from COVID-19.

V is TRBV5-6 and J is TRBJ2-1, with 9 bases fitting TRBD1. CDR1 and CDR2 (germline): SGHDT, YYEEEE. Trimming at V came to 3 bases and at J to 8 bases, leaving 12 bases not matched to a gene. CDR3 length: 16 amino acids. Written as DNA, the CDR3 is TGTGCCAGCAGCTCCCGGAAAACAGGGGGCGGCTATGAGCAGTTCTTC. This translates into CASSSRKTGGGYEQFF. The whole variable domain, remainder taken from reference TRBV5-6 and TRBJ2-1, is DAGVTQSPTHLIKTRGQQVTLRCSPKSGHDTVSWYQQALGQGPQFIFQYYEEEERQRGNFPDRFSGHQFPNYSSELNVNALLLGDSALYLCASSSRKTGGGYEQFFGPGTRLTVL.

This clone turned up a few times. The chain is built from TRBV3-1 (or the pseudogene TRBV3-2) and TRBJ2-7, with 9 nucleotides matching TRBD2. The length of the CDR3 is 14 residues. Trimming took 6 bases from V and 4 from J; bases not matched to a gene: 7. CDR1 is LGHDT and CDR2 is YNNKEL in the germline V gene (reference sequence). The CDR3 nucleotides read TGTGCCAGCAGAAATAGCGGGAGAACGTACGAGCAGTACTTC. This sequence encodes CASRNSGRTYEQYF.

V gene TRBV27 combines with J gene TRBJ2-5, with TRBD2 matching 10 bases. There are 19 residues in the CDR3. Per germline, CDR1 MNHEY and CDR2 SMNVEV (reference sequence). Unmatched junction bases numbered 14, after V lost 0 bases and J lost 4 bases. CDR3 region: CASSLSFRTSGGVRETQYF. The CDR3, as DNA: TGTGCCAGCAGTTTATCGTTTAGGACTAGCGGAGGGGTTAGAGAGACCCAGTACTTC.

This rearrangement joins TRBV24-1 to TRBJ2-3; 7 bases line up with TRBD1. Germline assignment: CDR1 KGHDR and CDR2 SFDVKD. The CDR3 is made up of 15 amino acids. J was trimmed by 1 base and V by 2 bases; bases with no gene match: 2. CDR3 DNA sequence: TGTGCCACCAGTGATTGGGACAGCCGCACAGATACGCAGTATTTT. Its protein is CATSDWDSRTDTQYF.

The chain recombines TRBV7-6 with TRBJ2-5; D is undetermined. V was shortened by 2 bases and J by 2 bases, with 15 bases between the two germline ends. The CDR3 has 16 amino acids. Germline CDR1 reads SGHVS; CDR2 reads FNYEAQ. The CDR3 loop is CASSLTSPLIQETQYF. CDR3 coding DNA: TGTGCCAGCAGCTTAACTTCCCCTTTGATTCAAGAGACCCAGTACTTC.

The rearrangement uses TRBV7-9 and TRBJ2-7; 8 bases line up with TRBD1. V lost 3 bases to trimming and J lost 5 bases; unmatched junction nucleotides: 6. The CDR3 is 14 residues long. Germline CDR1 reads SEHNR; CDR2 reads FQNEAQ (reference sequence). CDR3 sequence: CASSLGQDTHEQYF. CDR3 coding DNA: TGTGCCAGCAGCTTGGGACAGGACACCCACGAGCAGTACTTC.

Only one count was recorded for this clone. CDR3 sequence: CASSFGDRGLQETQYF. In DNA form, the CDR3 reads TGTGCCAGCAGCTTTGGGGACAGGGGGCTCCAGGAGACCCAGTACTTC. The chain couples TRBV7-9 to TRBJ2-5; TRBD1 matches at 12 bases. J lost 5 bases, V lost 3 bases, and 7 bases had no gene match. Germline assignment: CDR1 SEHNR and CDR2 FQNEAQ (reference sequence). The CDR3 consists of 16 residues.

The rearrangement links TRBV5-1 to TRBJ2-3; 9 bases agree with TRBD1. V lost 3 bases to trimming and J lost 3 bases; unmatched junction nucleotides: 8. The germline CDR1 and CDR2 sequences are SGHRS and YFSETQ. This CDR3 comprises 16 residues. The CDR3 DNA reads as TGCGCCAGCAGCTCCCATGGGACAGGGCCTACAGATACGCAGTATTTT. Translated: CASSSHGTGPTDTQYF.

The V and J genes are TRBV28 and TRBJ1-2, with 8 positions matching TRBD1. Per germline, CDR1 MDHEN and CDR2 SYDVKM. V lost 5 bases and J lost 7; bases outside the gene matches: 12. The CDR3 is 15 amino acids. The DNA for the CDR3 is TGTGCCAGCAGTATCCCGGGACAGGAGGGATCTGGCTACACCTTC. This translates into CASSIPGQEGSGYTF.